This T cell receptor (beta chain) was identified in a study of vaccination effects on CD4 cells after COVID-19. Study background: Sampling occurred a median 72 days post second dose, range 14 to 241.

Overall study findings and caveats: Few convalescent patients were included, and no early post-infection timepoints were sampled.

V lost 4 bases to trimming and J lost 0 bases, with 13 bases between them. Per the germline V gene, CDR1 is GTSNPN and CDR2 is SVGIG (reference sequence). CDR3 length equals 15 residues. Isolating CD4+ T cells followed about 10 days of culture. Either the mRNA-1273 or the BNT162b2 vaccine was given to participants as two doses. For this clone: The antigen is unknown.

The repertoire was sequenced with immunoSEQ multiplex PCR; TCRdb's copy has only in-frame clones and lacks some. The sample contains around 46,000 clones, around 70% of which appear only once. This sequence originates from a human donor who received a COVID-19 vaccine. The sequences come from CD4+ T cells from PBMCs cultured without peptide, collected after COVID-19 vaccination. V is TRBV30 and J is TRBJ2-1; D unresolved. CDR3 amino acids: CAWTDTWSSYNEQFF. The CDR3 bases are TGTGCCTGGACTGACACTTGGAGCTCCTACAATGAGCAGTTCTTC.